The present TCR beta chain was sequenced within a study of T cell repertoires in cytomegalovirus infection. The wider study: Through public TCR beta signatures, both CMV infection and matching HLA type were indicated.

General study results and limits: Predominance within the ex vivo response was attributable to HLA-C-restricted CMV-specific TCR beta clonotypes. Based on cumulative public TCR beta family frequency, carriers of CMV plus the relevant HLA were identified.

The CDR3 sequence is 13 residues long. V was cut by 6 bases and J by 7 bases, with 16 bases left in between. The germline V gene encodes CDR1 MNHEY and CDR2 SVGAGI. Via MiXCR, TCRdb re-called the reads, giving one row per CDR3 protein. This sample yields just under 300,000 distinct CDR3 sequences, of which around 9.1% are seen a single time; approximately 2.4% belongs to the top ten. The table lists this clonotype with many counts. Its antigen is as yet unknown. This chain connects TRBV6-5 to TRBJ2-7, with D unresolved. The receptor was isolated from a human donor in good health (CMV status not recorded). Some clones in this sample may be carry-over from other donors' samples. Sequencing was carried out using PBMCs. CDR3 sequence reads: CASSTHLSGEQYV. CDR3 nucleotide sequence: TGTGCCAGCAGCACACATCTGTCGGGTGAGCAGTACGTC.